This TCR beta chain is drawn from a study of cytomegalovirus exposure and HLA in healthy donors. Measured with immunoSEQ multiplex PCR; TCRdb has only the in-frame clones, and not every one. Among about 270,000 clones listed, 70% to 90% were seen once. This CDR3 region has 15 residues. Germline V gene data show CDR1 as MNHNS and CDR2 as SASEGT. V lost 1 base, J lost 4 bases, and 11 bases lay in between. The receptor's source is a woman between 18 and 30 years old in good health and CMV-seronegative. This chain connects TRBV6-1 to TRBJ1-5; the D is unclear. Sequencing was carried out using PBMCs. The CDR3 loop is CASSEGPGWNQPQHF. The CDR3 nucleotides read TGTGCCAGCAGTGAAGGGCCGGGATGGAATCAGCCCCAGCATTTT.